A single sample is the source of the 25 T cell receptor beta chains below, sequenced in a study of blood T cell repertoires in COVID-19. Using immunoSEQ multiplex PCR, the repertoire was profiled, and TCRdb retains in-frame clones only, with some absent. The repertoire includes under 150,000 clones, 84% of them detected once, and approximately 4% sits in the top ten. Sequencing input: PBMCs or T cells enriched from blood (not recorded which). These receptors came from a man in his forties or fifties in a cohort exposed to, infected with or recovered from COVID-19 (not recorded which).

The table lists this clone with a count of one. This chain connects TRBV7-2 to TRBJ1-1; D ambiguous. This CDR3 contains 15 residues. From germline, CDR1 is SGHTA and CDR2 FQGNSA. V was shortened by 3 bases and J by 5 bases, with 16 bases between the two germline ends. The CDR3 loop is CASSLDSVAGTEAFF. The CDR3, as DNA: TGTGCCAGCAGCTTGGATTCCGTGGCGGGGACTGAAGCTTTCTTT.

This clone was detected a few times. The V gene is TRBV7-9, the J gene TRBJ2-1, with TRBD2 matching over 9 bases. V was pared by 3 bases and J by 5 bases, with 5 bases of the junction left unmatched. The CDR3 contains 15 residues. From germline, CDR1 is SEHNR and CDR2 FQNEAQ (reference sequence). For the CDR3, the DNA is TGTGCCAGCAGCTTTGCGACTAGCGGCCACAATGAGCAGTTCTTC. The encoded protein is CASSFATSGHNEQFF.

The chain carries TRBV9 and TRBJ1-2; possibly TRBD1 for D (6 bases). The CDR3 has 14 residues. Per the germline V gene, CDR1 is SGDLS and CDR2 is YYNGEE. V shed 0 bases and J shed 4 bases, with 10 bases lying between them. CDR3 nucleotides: TGTGCCAGCAGCGTAGATGCAGGGGCCTATGGCTACACCTTC. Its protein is CASSVDAGAYGYTF.

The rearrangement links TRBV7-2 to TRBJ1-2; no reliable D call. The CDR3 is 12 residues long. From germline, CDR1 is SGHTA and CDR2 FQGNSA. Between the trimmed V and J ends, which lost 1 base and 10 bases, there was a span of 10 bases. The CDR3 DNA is TGTGCCAGCAGCTTAGATCGTACAGTCTACACCTTC. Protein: CASSLDRTVYTF.

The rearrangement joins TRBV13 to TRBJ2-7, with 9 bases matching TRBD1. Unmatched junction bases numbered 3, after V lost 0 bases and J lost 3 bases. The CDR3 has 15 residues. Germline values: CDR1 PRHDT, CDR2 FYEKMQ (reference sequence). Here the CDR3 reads CASSLGTGGNYEQYF. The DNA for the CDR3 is TGTGCCAGCAGCTTAGGGACAGGGGGAAACTACGAGCAGTACTTC.

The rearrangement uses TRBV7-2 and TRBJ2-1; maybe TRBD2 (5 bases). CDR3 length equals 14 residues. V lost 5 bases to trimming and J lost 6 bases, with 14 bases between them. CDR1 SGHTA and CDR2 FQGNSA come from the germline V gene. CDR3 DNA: TGTGCCAGCAGCCGCGGAGGTGGAGTCAATGAGCAGTTCTTC. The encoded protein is CASSRGGGVNEQFF.

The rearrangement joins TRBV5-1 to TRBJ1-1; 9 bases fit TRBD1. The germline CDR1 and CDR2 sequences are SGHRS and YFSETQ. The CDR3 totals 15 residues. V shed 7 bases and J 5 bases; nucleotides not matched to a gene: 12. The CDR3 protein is CASRWLPTGGTEAFF. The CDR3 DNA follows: TGCGCCAGCCGATGGCTCCCGACAGGGGGGACTGAAGCTTTCTTT.

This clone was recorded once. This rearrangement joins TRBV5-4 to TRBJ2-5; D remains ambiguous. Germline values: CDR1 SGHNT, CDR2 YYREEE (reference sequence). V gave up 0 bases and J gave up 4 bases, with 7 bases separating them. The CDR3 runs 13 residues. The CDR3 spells CASSLAPPETQYF. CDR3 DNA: TGTGCCAGCAGCTTGGCCCCTCCAGAGACCCAGTACTTC. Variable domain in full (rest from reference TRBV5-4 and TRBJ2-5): ETGVTQSPTHLIKTRGQQVTLRCSSQSGHNTVSWYQQALGQGPQFIFQYYREEENGRGNFPPRFSGLQFPNYSSELNVNALELDDSALYLCASSLAPPETQYFGPGTRLLVL.

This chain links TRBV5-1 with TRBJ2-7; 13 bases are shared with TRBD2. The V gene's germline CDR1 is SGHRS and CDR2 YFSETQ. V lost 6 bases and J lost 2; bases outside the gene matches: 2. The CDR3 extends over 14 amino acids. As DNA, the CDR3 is TGCGCCAGCACCGGGACTAGCGGGACCTACGAGCAGTACTTC. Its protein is CASTGTSGTYEQYF.

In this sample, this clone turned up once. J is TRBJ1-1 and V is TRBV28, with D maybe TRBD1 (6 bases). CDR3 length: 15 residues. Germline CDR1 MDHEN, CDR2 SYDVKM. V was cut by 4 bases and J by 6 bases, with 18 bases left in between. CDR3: CASSSAQGGYAEAFF. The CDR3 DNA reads TGTGCCAGCAGTTCAGCACAGGGTGGGTACGCTGAAGCTTTCTTT.

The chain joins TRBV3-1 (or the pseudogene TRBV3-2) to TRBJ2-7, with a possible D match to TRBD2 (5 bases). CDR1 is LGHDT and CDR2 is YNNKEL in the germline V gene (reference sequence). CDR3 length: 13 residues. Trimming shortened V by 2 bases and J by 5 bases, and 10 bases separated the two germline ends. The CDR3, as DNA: TGTGCCAGCAGCCAACACAACGGGAACGAGCAGTACTTC. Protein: CASSQHNGNEQYF.

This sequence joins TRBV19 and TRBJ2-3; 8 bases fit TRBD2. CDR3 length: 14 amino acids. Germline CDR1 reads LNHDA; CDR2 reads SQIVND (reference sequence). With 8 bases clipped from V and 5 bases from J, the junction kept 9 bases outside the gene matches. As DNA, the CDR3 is TGTGCCAGTCGGGTAGCGGGATCGGTAGATACGCAGTATTTT. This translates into CASRVAGSVDTQYF.

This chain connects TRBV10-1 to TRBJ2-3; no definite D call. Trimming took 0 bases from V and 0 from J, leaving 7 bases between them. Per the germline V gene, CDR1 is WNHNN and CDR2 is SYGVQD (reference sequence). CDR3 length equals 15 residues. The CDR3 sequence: CASSESGASTDTQYF. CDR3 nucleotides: TGCGCCAGCAGTGAGTCAGGAGCTAGCACAGATACGCAGTATTTT.

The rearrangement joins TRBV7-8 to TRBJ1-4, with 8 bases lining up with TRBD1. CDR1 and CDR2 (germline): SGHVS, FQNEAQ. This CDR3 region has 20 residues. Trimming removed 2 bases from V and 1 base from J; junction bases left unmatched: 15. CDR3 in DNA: TGTGCCAGCAGCTTATTAGGCCGGACAGGGCGGAGTGGAACTAATGAAAAACTGTTTTTT. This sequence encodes CASSLLGRTGRSGTNEKLFF.

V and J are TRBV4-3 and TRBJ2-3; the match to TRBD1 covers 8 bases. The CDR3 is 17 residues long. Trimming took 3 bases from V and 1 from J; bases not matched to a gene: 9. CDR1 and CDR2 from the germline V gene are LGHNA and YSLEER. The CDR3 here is CASSHQRTGQGTDTQYF. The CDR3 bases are TGCGCCAGCAGCCATCAAAGGACAGGGCAGGGCACAGATACGCAGTATTTT.

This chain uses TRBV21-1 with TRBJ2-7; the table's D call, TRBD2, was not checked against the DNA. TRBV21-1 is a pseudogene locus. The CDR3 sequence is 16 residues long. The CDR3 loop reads CASSKSLAGDSYEQYF. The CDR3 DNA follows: TGTGCCAGCAGCAAAAGCCTAGCGGGAGATTCCTACGAGCAGTACTTC.

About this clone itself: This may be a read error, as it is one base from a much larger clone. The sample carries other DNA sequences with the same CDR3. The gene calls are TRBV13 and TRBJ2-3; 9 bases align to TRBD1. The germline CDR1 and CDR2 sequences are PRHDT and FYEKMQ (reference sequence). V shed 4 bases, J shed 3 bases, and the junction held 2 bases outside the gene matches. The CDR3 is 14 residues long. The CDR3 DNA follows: TGTGCCAGCAGCTCCGGACAGGGGACAGATACGCAGTATTTT. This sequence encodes CASSSGQGTDTQYF.

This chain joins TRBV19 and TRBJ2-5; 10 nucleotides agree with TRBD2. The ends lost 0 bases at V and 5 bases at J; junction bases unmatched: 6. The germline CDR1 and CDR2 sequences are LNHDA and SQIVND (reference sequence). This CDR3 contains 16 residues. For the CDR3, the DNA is TGTGCCAGTAGTATAGAGGCTAGCGGGAGATATGAGACCCAGTACTTC. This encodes CASSIEASGRYETQYF.

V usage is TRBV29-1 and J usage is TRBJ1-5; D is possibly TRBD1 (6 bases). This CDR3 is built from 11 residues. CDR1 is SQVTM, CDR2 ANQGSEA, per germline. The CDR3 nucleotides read TGCAGGCAGACAGGAGATCAGCCCCAGCATTTT. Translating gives CRQTGDQPQHF.

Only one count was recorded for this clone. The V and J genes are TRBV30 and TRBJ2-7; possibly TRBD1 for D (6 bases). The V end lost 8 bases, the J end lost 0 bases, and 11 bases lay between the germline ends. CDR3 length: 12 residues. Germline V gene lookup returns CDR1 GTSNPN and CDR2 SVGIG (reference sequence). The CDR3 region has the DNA TGTGCCCTCGACAGGAGCTCCTACGAGCAGTACTTC. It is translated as CALDRSSYEQYF.

The CDR3 coding sequence is TGCGCCAGCAGCATCGGGAACCACAATGAGCAGTTCTTC. As protein: CASSIGNHNEQFF. V usage is TRBV5-1 and J usage is TRBJ2-1, with D perhaps matching TRBD2 (5 bases). With 4 bases removed from V and 5 bases from J, the gap between germline ends came to 10 bases. From germline, CDR1 is SGHRS and CDR2 YFSETQ. The CDR3 is 13 amino acids.

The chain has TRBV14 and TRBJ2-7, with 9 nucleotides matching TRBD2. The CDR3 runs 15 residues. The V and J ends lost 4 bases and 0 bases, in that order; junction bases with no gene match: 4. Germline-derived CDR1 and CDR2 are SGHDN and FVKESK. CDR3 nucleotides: TGTGCCAGCAGCCCCTTAGCGGGGGCCTCCTACGAGCAGTACTTC. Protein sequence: CASSPLAGASYEQYF.

Here the CDR3 reads CASSPSRDQPQHF. CDR3 coding DNA: TGTGCCAGCTCACCTTCGAGGGATCAGCCCCAGCATTTT. The chain couples TRBV18 to TRBJ1-5; D not certain. CDR1 KGHSH and CDR2 LQKENI come from the germline V gene. The CDR3 runs to 13 residues. V was clipped by 3 bases and J by 5 bases, with 8 bases between them.

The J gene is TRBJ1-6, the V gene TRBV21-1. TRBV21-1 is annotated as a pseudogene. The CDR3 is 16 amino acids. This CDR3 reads CASSRGGAKAGSPLHF. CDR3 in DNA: TGTGCCTCCTCGAGGGGGGGCGCCAAGGCGGGTTCACCCCTCCACTTT.

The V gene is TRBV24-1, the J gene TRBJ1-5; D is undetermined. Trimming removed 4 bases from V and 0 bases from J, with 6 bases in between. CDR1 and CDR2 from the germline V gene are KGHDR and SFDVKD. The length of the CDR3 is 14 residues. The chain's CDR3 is CATSEGSSNQPQHF. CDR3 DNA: TGTGCCACCAGTGAGGGGAGTAGCAATCAGCCCCAGCATTTT.